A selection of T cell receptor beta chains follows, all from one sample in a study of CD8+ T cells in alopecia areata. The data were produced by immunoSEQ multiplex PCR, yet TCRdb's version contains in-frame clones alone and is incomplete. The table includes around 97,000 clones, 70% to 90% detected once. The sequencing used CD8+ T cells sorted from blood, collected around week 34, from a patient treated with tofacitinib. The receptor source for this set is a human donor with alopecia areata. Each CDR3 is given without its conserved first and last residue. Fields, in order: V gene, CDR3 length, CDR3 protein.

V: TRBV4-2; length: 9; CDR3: ASRASGELF
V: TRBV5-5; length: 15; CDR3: ASSLAGGELGANVLT
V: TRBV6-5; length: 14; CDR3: ASSYSRQDLGDGYT
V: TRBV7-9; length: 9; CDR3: ASSLKETQY
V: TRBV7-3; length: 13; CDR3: ASTEWGASTDTQY
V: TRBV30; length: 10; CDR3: AWLMEESGYT
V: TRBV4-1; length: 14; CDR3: ASSPDLSSPYNEQF
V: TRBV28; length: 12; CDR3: ASNGVTNTGELF
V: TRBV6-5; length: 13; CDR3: ASNRLRALPYEQY
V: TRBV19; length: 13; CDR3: ASSMLGTPYNEQF
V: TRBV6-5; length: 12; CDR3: ASSFTGPDSPLH
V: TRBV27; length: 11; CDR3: ASSGWEYNEQF
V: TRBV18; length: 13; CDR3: ASSPGTASNYGYT
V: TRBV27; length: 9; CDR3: ASGVSYEQY
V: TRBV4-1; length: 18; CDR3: ASSPSGGAIPGASHGELF
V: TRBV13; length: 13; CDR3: ASSPWDSSSDTQY
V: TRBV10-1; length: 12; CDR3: ASSESFGVDTQY
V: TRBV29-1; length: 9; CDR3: SGGRRGEQY
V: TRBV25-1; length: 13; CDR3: ASSASPGPGQEQY
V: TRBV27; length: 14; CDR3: ASSLDPAGAIYGYT
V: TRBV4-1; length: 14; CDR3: ASSQAYGQSNYGYT
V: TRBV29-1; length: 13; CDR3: SVEDMDRVGKTQY
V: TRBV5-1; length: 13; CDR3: ASSLGQGVSDIQY
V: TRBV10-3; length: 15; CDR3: AISEPKGREGTDTQY
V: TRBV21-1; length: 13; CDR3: ASSPEAGRQETQY
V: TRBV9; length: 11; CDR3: ASSVAGNQPQH
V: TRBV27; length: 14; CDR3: ASSFIGRALADTQY
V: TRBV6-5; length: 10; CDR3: ASTRDRDGYT
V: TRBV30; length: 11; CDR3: AWVGTDFYEQY
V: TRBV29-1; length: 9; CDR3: SRSYYNEQF
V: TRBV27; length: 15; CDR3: ASTREPLAGAYDEQF
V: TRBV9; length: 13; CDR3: ASSVARAGVNEQF